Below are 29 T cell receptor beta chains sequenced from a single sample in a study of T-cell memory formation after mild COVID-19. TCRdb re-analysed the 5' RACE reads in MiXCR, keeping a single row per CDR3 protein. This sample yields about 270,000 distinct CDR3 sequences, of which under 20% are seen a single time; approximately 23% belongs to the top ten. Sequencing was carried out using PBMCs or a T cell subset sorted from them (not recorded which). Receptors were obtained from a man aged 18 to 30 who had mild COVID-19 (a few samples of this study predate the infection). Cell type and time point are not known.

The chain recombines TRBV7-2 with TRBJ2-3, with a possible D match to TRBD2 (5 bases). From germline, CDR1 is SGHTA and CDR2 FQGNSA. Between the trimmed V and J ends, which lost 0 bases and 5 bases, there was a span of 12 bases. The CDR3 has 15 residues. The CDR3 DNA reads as TGTGCCAGCAGCTTAGCGATGGTTGGGAGAGATACGCAGTATTTT. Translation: CASSLAMVGRDTQYF.

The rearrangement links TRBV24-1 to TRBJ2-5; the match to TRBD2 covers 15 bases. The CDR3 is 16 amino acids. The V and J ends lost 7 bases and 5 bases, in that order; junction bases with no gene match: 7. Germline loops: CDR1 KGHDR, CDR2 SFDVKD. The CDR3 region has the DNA TGTGCCACCAGCGGGACTAGCGGGGGGTACGGGGAGACCCAGTACTTC. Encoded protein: CATSGTSGGYGETQYF.

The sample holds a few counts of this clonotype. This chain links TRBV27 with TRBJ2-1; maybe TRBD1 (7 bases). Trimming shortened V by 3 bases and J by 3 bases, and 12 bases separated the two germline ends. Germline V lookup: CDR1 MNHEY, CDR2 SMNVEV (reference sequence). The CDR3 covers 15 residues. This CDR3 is CASSFRGVGYNEQFF. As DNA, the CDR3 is TGTGCCAGCAGTTTCAGGGGGGTAGGCTACAATGAGCAGTTCTTC.

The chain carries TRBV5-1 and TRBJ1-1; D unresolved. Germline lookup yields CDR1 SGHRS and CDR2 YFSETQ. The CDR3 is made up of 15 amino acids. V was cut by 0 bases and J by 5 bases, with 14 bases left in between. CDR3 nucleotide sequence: TGCGCCAGCAGCTTGGATCTCGGTCCCCGGACTGAAGCTTTCTTT. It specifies CASSLDLGPRTEAFF. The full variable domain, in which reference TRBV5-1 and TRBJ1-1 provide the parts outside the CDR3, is KAGVTQTPRYLIKTRGQQVTLSCSPISGHRSVSWYQQTPGQGLQFLFEYFSETQRNKGNFPGRFSGRQFSNSRSEMNVSTLELGDSALYLCASSLDLGPRTEAFFGQGTRLTVV.

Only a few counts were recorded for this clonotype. The CDR3 DNA follows: TGTGCCAGCAGCTTAGAGGAGGGCAGTGGGATCAATGAGCAGTTCTTC. Its translation: CASSLEEGSGINEQFF. The chain carries TRBV13 and TRBJ2-1; TRBD2 is a possible D gene (6 bases). Germline V gives CDR1 PRHDT, CDR2 FYEKMQ (reference sequence). The V end was cut by 1 base, the J end by 6 bases, with 16 bases between. This CDR3 region has 16 residues.

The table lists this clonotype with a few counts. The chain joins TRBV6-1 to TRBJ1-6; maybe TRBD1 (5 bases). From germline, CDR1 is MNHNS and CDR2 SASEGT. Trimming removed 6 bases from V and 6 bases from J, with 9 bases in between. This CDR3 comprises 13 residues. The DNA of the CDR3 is TGTGCCAGCAGCGGGACCGTTAATTCACCCCTCCACTTT. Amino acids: CASSGTVNSPLHF.

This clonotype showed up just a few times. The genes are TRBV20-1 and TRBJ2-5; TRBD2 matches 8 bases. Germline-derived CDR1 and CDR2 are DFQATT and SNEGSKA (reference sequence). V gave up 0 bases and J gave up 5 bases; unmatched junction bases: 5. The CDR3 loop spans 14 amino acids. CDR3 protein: CSARDPAGVETQYF. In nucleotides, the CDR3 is TGCAGTGCTAGAGATCCAGCGGGGGTGGAGACCCAGTACTTC.

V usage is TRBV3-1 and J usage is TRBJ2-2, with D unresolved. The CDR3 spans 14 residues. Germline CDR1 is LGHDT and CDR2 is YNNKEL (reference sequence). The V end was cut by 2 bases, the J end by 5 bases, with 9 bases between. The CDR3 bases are TGTGCCAGCAGCCAATTCCACGGGACCGGGGAGCTGTTTTTT. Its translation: CASSQFHGTGELFF.

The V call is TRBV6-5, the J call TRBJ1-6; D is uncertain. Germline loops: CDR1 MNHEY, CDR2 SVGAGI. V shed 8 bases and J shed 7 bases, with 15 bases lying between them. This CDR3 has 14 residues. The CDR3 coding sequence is TGTGCCAGCGGGATGGGGATTGGAAATTCACCCCTCCACTTT. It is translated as CASGMGIGNSPLHF.

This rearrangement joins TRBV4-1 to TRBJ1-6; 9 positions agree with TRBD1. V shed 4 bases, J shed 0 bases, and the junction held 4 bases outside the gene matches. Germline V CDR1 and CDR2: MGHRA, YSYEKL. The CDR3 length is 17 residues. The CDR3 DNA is TGCGCCAGCAGCCGAGACAGGGGGACCTCCTATAATTCACCCCTCCACTTT. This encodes CASSRDRGTSYNSPLHF.

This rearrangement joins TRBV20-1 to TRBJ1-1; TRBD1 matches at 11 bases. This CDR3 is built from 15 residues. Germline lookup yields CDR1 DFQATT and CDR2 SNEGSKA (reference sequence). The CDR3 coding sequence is TGCAGCCCCTATGGGACAGGGGGTTGGGTGGCTGAAGCTTTCTTT. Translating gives CSPYGTGGWVAEAFF.

CDR3 coding DNA: TGTGCCAGCAGTTACTTGGTGACCTATAATTCACCCCTCCACTTT. Translated, it gives CASSYLVTYNSPLHF. The chain links TRBV6-6 to TRBJ1-6; D remains ambiguous. V lost 1 base to trimming and J lost 2 bases, with 6 bases between them. The CDR3 consists of 15 residues. Per germline, CDR1 MNHNY and CDR2 SVGAGI (reference sequence).

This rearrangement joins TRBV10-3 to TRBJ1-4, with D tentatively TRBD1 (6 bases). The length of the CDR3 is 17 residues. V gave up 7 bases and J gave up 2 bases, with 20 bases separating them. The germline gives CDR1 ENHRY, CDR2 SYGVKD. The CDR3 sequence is CAIKAGHRLGTNEKLFF. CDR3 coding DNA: TGTGCCATCAAGGCGGGACATCGGCTCGGGACTAATGAAAAACTGTTTTTT.

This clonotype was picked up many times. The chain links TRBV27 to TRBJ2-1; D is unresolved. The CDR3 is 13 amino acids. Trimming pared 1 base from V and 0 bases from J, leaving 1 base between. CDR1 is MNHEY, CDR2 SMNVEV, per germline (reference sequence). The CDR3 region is CASSLFSYNEQFF. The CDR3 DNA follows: TGTGCCAGCAGTTTATTCTCCTACAATGAGCAGTTCTTC.

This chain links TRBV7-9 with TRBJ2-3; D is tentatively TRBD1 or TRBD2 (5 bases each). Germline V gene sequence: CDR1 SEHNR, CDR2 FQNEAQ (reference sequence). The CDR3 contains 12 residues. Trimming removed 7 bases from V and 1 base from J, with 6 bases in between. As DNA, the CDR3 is TGTGCCAGCATGGGGGGCACAGATACGCAGTATTTT. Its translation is CASMGGTDTQYF. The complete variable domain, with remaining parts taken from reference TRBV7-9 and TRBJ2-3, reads DTGVSQNPRHKITKRGQNVTFRCDPISEHNRLYWYRQTLGQGPEFLTYFQNEAQLEKSRLLSDRFSAERPKGSFSTLEIQRTEQGDSAMYLCASMGGTDTQYFGPGTRLTVL.

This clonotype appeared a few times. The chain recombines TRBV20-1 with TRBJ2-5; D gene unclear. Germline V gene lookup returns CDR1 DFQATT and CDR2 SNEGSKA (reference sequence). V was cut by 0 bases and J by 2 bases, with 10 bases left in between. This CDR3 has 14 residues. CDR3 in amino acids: CSARDSQEQETQYF. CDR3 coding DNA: TGCAGTGCTAGAGACTCCCAGGAACAAGAGACCCAGTACTTC.

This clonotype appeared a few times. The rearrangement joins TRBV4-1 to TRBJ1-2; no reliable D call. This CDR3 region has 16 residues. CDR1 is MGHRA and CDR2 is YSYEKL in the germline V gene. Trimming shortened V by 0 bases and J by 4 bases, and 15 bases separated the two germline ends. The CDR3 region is CASSQDDYSRIYGYTF. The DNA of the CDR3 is TGCGCCAGCAGCCAAGATGACTATTCACGAATCTATGGCTACACCTTC.

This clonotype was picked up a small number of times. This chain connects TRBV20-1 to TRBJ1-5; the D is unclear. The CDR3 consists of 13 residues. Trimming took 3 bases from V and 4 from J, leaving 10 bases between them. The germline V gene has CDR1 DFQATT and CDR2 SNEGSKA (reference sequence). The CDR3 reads CSASDGGNQPQHF. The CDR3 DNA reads TGCAGTGCTAGTGACGGTGGAAATCAGCCCCAGCATTTT.

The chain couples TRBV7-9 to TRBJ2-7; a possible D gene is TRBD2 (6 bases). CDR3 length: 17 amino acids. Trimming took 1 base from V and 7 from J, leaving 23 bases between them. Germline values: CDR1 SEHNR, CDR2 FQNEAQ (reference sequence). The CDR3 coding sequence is TGTGCCAGCAGCTTAGGGACTGGCGGGACCCGGATTGGGGAGCAGTACTTC. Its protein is CASSLGTGGTRIGEQYF.

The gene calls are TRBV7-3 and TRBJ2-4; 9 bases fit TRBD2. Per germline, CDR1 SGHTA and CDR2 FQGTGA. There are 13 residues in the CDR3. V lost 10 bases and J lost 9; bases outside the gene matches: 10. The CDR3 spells CANLSGGSCIQYF. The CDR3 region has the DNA TGTGCCAACCTAAGCGGGGGGTCTTGCATTCAGTACTTC.

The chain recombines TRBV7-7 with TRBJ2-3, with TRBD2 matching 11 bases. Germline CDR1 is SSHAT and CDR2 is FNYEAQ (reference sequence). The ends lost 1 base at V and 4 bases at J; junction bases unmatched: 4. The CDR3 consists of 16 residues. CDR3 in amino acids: CASSLGTSGWADTQYF. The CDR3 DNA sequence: TGTGCCAGCAGCTTAGGGACTAGCGGGTGGGCAGATACGCAGTATTTT.

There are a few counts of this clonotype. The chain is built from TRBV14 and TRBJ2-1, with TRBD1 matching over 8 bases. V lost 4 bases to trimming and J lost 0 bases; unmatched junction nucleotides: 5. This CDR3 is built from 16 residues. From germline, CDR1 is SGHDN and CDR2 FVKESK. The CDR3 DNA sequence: TGTGCCAGCAGCCTCAACAGGGGGGCCTCCTACAATGAGCAGTTCTTC. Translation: CASSLNRGASYNEQFF.

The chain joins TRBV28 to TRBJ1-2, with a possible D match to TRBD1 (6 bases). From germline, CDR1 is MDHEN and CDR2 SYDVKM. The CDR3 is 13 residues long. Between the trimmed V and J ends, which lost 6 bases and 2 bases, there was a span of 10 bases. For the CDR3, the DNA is TGTGCCAGCAGCCGACAGGAGAACTATGGCTACACCTTC. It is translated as CASSRQENYGYTF.

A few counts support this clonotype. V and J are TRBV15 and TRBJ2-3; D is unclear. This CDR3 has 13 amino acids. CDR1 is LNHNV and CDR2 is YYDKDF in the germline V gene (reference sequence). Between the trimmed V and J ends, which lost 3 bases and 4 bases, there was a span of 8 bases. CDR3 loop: CATSSDPSDTQYF. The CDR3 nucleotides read TGTGCCACCAGCAGTGATCCATCAGATACGCAGTATTTT.

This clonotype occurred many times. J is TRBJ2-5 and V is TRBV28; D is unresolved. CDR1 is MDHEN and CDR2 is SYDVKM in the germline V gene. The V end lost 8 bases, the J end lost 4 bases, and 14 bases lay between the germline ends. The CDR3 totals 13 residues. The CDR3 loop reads CASGSGALETQYF. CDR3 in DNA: TGTGCCAGCGGATCTGGCGCCTTAGAGACCCAGTACTTC. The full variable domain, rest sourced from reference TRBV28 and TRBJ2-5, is DVKVTQSSRYLVKRTGEKVFLECVQDMDHENMFWYRQDPGLGLRLIYFSYDVKMKEKGDIPEGYSVSREKKERFSLILESASTNQTSMYLCASGSGALETQYFGPGTRLLVL.

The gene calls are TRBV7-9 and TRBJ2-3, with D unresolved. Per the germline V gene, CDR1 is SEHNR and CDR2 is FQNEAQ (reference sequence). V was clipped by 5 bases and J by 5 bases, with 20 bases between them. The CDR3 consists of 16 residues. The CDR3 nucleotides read TGTGCCAGCAGCCGCAACAGAGCTGGGTCGGGAGATACGCAGTATTTT. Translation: CASSRNRAGSGDTQYF.

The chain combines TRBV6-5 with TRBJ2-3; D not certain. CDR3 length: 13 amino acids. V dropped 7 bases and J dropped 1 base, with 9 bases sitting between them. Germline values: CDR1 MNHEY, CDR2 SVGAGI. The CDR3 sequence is CASTPPGTDTQYF. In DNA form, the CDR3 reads TGTGCCAGCACCCCCCCAGGCACAGATACGCAGTATTTT.

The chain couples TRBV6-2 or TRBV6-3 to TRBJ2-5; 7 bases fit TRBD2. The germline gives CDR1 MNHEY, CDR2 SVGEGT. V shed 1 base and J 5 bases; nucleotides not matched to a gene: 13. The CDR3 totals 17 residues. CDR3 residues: CASSYLLPRMREETQYF. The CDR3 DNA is TGTGCCAGCAGTTACTTGCTTCCGCGAATGCGGGAGGAGACCCAGTACTTC.

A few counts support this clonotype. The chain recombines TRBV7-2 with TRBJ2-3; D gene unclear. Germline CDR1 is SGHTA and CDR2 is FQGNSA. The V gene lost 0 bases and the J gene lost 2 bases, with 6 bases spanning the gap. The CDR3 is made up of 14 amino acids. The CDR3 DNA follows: TGTGCCAGCAGCTTAGCGGTGGTCACAGATACGCAGTATTTT. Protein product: CASSLAVVTDTQYF.